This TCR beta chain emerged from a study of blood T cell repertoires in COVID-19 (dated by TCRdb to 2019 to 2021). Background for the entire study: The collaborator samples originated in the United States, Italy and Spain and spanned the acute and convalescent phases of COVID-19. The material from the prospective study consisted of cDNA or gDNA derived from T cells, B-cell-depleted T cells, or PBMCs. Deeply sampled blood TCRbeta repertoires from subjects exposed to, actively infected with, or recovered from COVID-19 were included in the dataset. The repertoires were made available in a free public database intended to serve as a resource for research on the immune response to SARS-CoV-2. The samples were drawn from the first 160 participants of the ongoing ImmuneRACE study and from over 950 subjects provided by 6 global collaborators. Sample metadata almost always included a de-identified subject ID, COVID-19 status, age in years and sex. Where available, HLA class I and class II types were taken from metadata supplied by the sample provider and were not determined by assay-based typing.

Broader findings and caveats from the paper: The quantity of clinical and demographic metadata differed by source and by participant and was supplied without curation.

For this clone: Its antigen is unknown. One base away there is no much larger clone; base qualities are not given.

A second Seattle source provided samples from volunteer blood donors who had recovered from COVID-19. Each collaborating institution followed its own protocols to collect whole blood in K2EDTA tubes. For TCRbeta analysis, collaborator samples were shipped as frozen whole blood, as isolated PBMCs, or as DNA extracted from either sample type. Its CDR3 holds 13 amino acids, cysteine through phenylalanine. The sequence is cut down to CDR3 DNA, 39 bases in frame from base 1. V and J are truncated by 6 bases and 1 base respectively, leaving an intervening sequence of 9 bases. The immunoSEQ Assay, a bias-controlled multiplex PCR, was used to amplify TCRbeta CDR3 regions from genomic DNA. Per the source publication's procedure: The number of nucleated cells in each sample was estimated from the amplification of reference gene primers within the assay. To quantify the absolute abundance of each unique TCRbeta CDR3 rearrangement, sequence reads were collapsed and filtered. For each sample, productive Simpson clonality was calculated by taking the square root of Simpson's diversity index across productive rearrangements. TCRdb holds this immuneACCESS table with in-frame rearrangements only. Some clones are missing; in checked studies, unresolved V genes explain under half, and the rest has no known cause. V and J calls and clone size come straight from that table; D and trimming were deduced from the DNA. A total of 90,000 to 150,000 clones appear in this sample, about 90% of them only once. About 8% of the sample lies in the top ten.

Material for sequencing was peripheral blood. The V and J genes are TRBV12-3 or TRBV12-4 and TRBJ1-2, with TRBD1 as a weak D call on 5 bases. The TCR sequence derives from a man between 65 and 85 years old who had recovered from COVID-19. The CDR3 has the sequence CASRPDSNYGYTF. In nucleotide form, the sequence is TGTGCCAGCAGACCCGACAGTAACTATGGCTACACCTTC.